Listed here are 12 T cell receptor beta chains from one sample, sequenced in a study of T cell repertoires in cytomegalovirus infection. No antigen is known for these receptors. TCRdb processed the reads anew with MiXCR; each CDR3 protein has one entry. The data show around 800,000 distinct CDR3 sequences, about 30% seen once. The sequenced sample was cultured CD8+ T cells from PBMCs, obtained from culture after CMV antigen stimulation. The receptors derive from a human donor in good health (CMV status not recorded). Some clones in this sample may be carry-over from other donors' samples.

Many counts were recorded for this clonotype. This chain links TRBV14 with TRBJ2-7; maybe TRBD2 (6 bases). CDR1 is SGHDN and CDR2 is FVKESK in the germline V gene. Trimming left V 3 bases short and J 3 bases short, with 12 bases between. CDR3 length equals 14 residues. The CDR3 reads CASSQGTFHYEQYF. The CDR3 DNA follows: TGTGCCAGCAGCCAGGGGACTTTTCACTACGAGCAGTACTTC.

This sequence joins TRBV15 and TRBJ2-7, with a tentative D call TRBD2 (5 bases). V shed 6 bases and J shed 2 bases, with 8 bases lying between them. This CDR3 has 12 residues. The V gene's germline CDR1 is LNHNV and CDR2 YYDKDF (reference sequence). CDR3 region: CATSLEAYEQYF. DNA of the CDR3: TGTGCCACCAGTTTGGAGGCCTACGAGCAGTACTTC.

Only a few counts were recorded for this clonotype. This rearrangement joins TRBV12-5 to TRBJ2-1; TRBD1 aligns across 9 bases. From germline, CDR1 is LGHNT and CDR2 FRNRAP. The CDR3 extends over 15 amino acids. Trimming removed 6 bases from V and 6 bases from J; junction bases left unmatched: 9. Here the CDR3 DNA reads TGTGCTAGTGGACCCACAGGGGGCAGGACCAATGAGCAGTTCTTC. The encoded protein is CASGPTGGRTNEQFF.

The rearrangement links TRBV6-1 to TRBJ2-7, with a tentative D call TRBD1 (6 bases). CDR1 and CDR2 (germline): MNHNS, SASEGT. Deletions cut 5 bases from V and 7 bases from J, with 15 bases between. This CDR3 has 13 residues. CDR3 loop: CASSRTATTEQYV. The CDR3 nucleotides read TGTGCCAGCAGTAGGACAGCTACTACGGAGCAGTACGTC.

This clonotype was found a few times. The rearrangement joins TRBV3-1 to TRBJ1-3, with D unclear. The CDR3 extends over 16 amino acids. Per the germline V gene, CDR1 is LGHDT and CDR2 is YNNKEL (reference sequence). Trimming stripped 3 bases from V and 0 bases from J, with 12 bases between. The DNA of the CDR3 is TGTGCCAGCAGCCACTTCAGACGGAACTCTGGAAACACCATATATTTT. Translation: CASSHFRRNSGNTIYF.

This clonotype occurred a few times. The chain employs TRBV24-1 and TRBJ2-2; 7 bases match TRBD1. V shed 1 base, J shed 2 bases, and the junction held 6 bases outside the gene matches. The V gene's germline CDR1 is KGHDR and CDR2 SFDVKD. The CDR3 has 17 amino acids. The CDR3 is CATSDFPTGFNTGELFF. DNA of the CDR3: TGTGCCACCAGTGATTTCCCGACAGGGTTTAACACCGGGGAGCTGTTTTTT.

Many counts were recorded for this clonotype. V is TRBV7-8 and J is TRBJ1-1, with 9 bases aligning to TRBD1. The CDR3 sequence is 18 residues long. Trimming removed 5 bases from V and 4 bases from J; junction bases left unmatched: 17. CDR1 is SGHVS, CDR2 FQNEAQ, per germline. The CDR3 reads CASSGQLGQGALGTEAFF. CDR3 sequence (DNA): TGTGCCAGCAGCGGCCAATTGGGACAGGGAGCCTTAGGCACTGAAGCTTTCTTT. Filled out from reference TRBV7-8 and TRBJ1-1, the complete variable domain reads GAGVSQSPRYKVAKRGQDVALRCDPISGHVSLFWYQQALGQGPEFLTYFQNEAQLDKSGLPSDRFFAERPEGSVSTLKIQRTQQEDSAVYLCASSGQLGQGALGTEAFFGQGTRLTVV.

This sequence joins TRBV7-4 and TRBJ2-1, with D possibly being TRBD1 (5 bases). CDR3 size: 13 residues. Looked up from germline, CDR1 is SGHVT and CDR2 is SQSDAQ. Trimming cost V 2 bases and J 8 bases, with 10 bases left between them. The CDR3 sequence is CASSLFQGHEQFF. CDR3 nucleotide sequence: TGTGCCAGCAGCTTATTTCAGGGTCATGAGCAGTTCTTC.

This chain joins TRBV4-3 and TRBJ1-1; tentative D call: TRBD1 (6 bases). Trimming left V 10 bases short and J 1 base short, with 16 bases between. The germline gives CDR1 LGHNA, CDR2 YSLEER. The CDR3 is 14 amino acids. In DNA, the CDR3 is TGCGCCACCAACACCCTAGGGGGGAACACTGAAGCTTTCTTT. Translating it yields CATNTLGGNTEAFF.

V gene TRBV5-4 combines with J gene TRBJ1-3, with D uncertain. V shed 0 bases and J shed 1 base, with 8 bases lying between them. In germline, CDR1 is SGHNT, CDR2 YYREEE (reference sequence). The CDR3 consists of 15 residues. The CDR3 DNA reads TGTGCCAGCAGCTTGGCCGTGGGATCTGGAAACACCATATATTTT. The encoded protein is CASSLAVGSGNTIYF.

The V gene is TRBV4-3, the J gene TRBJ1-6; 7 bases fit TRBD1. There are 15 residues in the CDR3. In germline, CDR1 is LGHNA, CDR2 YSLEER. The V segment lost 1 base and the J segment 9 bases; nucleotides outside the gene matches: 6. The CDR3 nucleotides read TGCGCCAGCAGCCAAGCGACAGGGTCTTCTTCACCCCTCCACTTT. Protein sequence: CASSQATGSSSPLHF.

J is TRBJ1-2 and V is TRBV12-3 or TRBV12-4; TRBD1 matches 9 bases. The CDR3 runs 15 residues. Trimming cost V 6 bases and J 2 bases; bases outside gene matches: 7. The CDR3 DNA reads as TGTGCCAGCAGGTTACCGGACAGGGGAAACTATGGCTACACCTTC. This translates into CASRLPDRGNYGYTF.